Given below is one T cell receptor (beta chain) in context. What it binds is unknown. Relative to the germline gene, one junction end is altered; a read error may explain this. This sample is part of a study of cytomegalovirus exposure and HLA in healthy donors. Study results and caveats: Diagnosis of cytomegalovirus status made by the classifier reportedly showed high specificity and sensitivity. A link between a missense DCLRE1C variant and TCR beta V- and J-gene trimming emerged from a later analysis. Looking again later, the authors saw that most CMV-associated TCR beta chains seemed HLA-restricted.

The CDR3 totals 18 residues. CDR1 SSHAT and CDR2 FNYEAQ come from the germline V gene (reference sequence). PCR primers comprised 60 Vbeta and 13 Jbeta primers. TCRdb's table, derived via immunoSEQ multiplex PCR, lists solely in-frame clones and lacks some. The table has 150,000 to 200,000 clones, over 80% seen once; the top ten hold approximately 1.5%. At sampling all donors were nominally healthy, likely with unrecorded immune exposures. Sequencing input: PBMCs. The V call is TRBV7-7, the J call TRBJ2-3, with 9 bases fitting TRBD2. The TCR originated in a man aged 40-55 years in good health and CMV-seronegative. The CDR3 DNA sequence: TGTGCTAGCAGCTTATACCAGCGGGGGGCCGAGGGCACAGATACGCAGTATTTT. It encodes CASSLYQRGAEGTDTQYF.